What follows are 2 T cell receptor delta chains derived from one specimen sequenced in a study of γδ T cells in repeated Plasmodium falciparum infection. TCRdb ran CATT on the multiplex PCR reads. The profile shows roughly 86,000 delta-chain clones, approximately 1.4% of them singletons. Flow sorting of PBMC yielded separate Vgamma9/Vdelta2+ and Vdelta2-negative gammadelta T cell populations for bulk repertoire analysis. The specimen was gamma-delta T cells from blood. The source is a pool of human donors (malaria-infected and uninfected, not separated).

Turning to this clone: A far larger clone is just one base off, so this is likely a read error. The same CDR3 can be traced to other DNA sequences in this sample. The J gene is TRDJ1, the V gene TRDV1; D remains ambiguous. Assignment of the J gene here rests on matching the DNA to germline, because TCRdb gives none. Germline lookup yields CDR1 TSWWSYY and CDR2 QGS. The CDR3 runs 13 residues. V dropped 2 bases and J dropped 0 bases, with 4 bases sitting between them. CDR3 region: CALGEAYTDKLIF. In nucleotides, the CDR3 is TGTGCTCTTGGGGAAGCTTACACCGATAAACTCATCTTT.

This clone was seen more than once but under ten times. TCRdb assigns this DNA the protein of a much larger clone, which departs from its translation at residue 8; this likely reflects a read error, and the protein shown comes from translating the DNA. This chain connects TRDV2 to TRDJ3; possibly TRDD3 for D (5 bases). TCRdb offers no J gene call, so here the DNA was matched to germline to obtain one. This CDR3 has 15 amino acids. Germline values: CDR1 GEAIGNYY, CDR2 EKD. Trimming removed 3 bases from V and 7 bases from J, with 12 bases in between. The CDR3: CACDLVGNDTRQMFF. Written as DNA, the CDR3 is TGTGCCTGTGACCTTGTGGGGAACGACACCCGACAGATGTTTTTC.